This TCR beta chain is from a study of cytomegalovirus exposure and HLA in healthy donors. Study-level background: Earlier sequencing of 200 million or so T cells yielded nearly 120 million unique TCR beta sequences. General study findings and limits: When presence/absence was analysed, sequencing depth was taken to be roughly uniform across donors. It is likely that the observed cluster of highly shared sequence variants was a sequencing artifact. As a later analysis revealed, the rate of TCR association differed by HLA locus, with DRB1 most and HLA-C fewest.

In regard to this clone: Its specificity is not known.

The PCR ran on 60 Vbeta and 13 Jbeta primers. This table comes from immunoSEQ multiplex PCR, and its TCRdb copy is limited to in-frame clones, with some not included. This table holds around 230,000 clones, about 81% found once. The CDR3 spans 14 residues. Germline CDR1 reads SGHNT; CDR2 reads YENEEA. With 5 bases clipped from V and 1 base from J, the junction kept 2 bases outside the gene matches. This sequence was found in a man in his forties in good health and CMV-seropositive. Sequenced: PBMCs. J is TRBJ1-1 and V is TRBV11-3, with 9 bases fitting TRBD1. CDR3 amino acids: CASSPGQGNTEAFF. CDR3 sequence (DNA): TGTGCCAGCAGCCCGGGACAGGGGAACACTGAAGCTTTCTTT.